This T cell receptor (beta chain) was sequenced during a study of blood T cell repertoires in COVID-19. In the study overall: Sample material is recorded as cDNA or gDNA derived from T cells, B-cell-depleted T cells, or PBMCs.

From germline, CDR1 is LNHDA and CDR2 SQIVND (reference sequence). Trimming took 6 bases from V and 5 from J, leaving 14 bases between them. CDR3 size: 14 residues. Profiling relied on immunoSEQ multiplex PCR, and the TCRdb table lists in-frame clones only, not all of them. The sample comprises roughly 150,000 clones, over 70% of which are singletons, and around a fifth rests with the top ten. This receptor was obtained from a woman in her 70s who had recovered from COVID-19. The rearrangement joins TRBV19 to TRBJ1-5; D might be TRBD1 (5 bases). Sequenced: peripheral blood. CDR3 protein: CASRDFLGDQPQHF. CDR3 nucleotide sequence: TGTGCCAGTAGAGACTTTCTAGGGGATCAGCCCCAGCATTTT.